This T cell receptor (beta chain) was observed in a study of monozygotic twins with inflammatory bowel disease (dated by TCRdb to the late 2010s). Regarding the complete study: The complete study included about 30 monozygotic twin pairs: 19 IBD-discordant Danish pairs and nine German pairs, of which four were IBD-concordant and five were IBD-discordant. The search for disease-associated traits relied mainly on comparing, within discordant pairs, IBD patients with their genetically identical healthy co-twins. Each individual had, on average, about 151 000 unique TCRalpha sequences and 181 000 unique TCRbeta sequences available for analysis.

Library generation was performed with 5' RACE. For each TCR library, approximately 3.5 ug of total RNA was used. For each sample, cDNA synthesis with SMARTScribe reverse transcriptase was split into eight separate reactions. During cDNA synthesis, unique molecular identifiers containing a 6-nucleotide sample barcode were introduced by template switching. Two nested PCRs of roughly 16 and 10 cycles amplified the TCRalpha and TCRbeta cDNA, and bead purification followed each PCR. Before amplification, the cDNA was treated with uracil DNA-glycosylase and purified using the QIAquick PCR purification kit. The second PCR added Illumina TruSeq-compatible adapters along with sample-specific barcodes. Library quality and concentration were checked on TapeStation and Qubit, and libraries were pooled at around 4.7 ng each. Sequencing of the pooled libraries was done on an Illumina HiSeq2500 single-index Rapid Run using custom sequencing primers and 2 x 100 bp reads. Concerning the study's data processing: UMI-based consensus assembly with MiGEC version 1.2.6 was used to correct PCR and sequencing errors. MiXCR version 2.1.1 was used to carry out V(D)J alignment, clonotype assembly and CDR3 extraction. To normalise gene usage, clonotype sharing and MAIT/NKT TCR abundance, the analysis used the top 1000, 10 000 and 20 000 clonotypes per sample. After downsampling to 27 000 UMIs, diversity was calculated as the inverse Simpson index using the vegan R package. Paired Mann-Whitney U tests were applied to discordant twin pairs, and Benjamini-Hochberg correction was used for multiple testing. Based on TCRdb reprocessing of the reads, there is one entry per CDR3 protein sequence, and DNA is missing. TCRdb, not the original authors, processed these V and J calls. The sample's own table lists roughly 140,000 distinct CDR3 sequences. The ten top clones hold about 2.6% of the sample.

From each donor, an approximately 2.5 ml peripheral blood sample was drawn into PAXgene tubes and stored at -80 degrees C. Without any T cell sorting, total RNA was extracted from whole blood using the PAXgene blood miRNA kit on an automated QIAcube. Peripheral blood from monozygotic twin pairs, either concordant or discordant for inflammatory bowel disease, underwent deep TCRalpha and TCRbeta repertoire profiling that used unique molecular barcoding. Smoking habits were recorded for all twin pairs, with individuals classified as current, former or never smokers. Turning to this clonotype: Its antigen is not yet known.

Including cysteine and phenylalanine, the CDR3 has 15 amino acids. Only the protein sequence is given. CDR1 and CDR2 are drawn from the germline V gene: SGHRS, YFSETQ. Broader findings and caveats from the paper: No single strong signal or clonotype linked to IBD turned up in the results, so the idea that one exists was not supported. Compared with healthy twins, IBD patients shared fewer clonotypes with other individuals, and the difference was most pronounced in patients with signs of disease activity. Because patients received different immunosuppressive treatments, the repertoires may have picked up extra background noise and variability between individuals. Repertoire similarity did not differ between concordant and discordant twins, possibly due to limited statistical power. IBD patients had lower TCRbeta repertoire diversity, measured by the inverse Simpson index, than their healthy co-twins. The analysis was unable to tell apart different T cell subtypes.

The source is a human donor with ulcerative colitis or Crohn's disease, or a healthy co-twin of an affected twin (not recorded which). Sequences were obtained from blood. The rearrangement combines TRBV5-1 with TRBJ1-6. The CDR3 protein: CASRPTELPNSPLHF. With the rest looked up from the reference TRBV5-1 and TRBJ1-6 genes rather than sequenced, the full variable domain is KAGVTQTPRYLIKTRGQQVTLSCSPISGHRSVSWYQQTPGQGLQFLFEYFSETQRNKGNFPGRFSGRQFSNSRSEMNVSTLELGDSALYLCASRPTELPNSPLHFGNGTRLTVT.